This TCR beta chain was identified during a study of blood T cells in healthy people across ages. Study-wide points: Older individuals had lower TCR beta diversity per million T cells (the decline was roughly linear). Any changes in expanded clonotypes were possibly confounded, as donor CMV status remained unknown.

This clonotype appeared a few times. Its matching antigen is unknown. The second PCR ran roughly 6 to 11 cycles with a sample-barcoded 5' primer and J-beta primers. Each CDR3 protein gets one entry after TCRdb re-called the 5' RACE reads with MiXCR. The table has about 1.5 million distinct CDR3 sequences, under 55% seen once. This CDR3 comprises 15 residues. Trimming took off 4 bases at V and 3 bases at J, with 13 bases between the two ends. Looked up from germline, CDR1 is ENHRY and CDR2 is SYGVKD. The V call is TRBV10-3, the J call TRBJ2-1; D uncertain. The sequenced sample was blood. This TCR was sampled from a woman under 30 in good health. The CDR3 region is CAISVGTAVYNEQFF. The CDR3 coding sequence is TGTGCCATCAGTGTAGGTACAGCCGTCTACAATGAGCAGTTCTTC.